This TCR beta chain was profiled in a study of T cells in Graves' hyperthyroidism and ophthalmopathy. As for the study in general: Before treatment of any kind, peripheral blood was taken at initial diagnosis. Study conclusions and caveats: Most clonotypes expanded in the thyroid (above 0.001) were also present in blood.

This clonotype was recorded at least ten times. Its antigen is as yet unknown. TCR beta CDR3 regions were amplified from RNA transcripts. TCR CDR3 underwent first-round RT-PCR with the HTBI primer set. TCRdb redid the calling of the multiplex PCR reads with MiXCR, one entry per CDR3 protein. The sample carries 350,000 to 450,000 distinct CDR3 sequences, about 15% recorded once. PBMCs stemmed from less than 13 ml fresh peripheral blood. The germline CDR1 and CDR2 sequences are SGHVS and FQNEAQ. V gave up 10 bases and J gave up 3 bases; unmatched junction bases: 8. CDR3 length: 14 residues. The source material was blood. The rearrangement uses TRBV7-8 and TRBJ2-2, with 7 nucleotides matching TRBD2. This TCR was sampled from a young woman with Graves' hyperthyroidism that later progressed to Graves' ophthalmopathy. CDR3 sequence (DNA): TGTGCCATCCAGAGCGGGGAATACACCGGGGAGCTGTTTTTT. Residues: CAIQSGEYTGELFF.